This passage covers 22 T cell receptor beta chains from one sample sequenced in a study (dated by TCRdb to between 2014 and 2017). The protocol used for the library was multiplex PCR. The run used an Ion Torrent PGM. For the approximately 21-patient analysis, adaptor-ligated barcode primers were used to amplify TRBV12-4/TRBJ1-2 clonotypes. Clones were called with MiXCR by TCRdb after fastp trimmed the public reads at Q25, and only in-frame beta chains were retained. Rows are combined by CDR3 protein, so each entry shows the most common genes and DNA. The sample table lists 1,200 to 1,500 distinct CDR3 sequences, approximately 19% of them with a count of one. 28% of the sample is in the top ten clones. Sequencing used naive CD4+ T cells sorted from blood. This specimen's cell subset or site label, per the study, means: naive CD4+ T cells, CD4+CD45RA+CD25-. Receptors were obtained from a female donor with breast cancer.

CDR3 loop: CASSSTELGYTF. As DNA, the CDR3 is TGTGCCAGCAGTTCGACAGAGCTTGGCTACACCTTC. This chain joins TRBV12-3 or TRBV12-4 and TRBJ1-2, with D possibly matching TRBD1 (5 bases). The CDR3 consists of 12 residues. The ends were cut back, 4 bases at V and 7 bases at J, with 10 bases in the middle.

This clonotype was detected only a few times. The rearrangement uses TRBV12-3 or TRBV12-4 and TRBJ1-2; TRBD1 agrees at 10 bases. V shed 0 bases, J shed 5 bases, and the junction held 0 bases outside the gene matches. The CDR3 length is 14 residues. The CDR3 spells CASSLAGQGYGYTF. In DNA form, the CDR3 reads TGTGCCAGCAGTTTAGCGGGACAGGGGTATGGCTACACCTTC.

By its share, this clonotype is medium-sized (0.01 to 0.1%). The genes are TRBV12-3 or TRBV12-4 and TRBJ1-2, with 9 positions matching TRBD1. J gave up 6 bases and V 3 bases, and 2 bases lay outside the gene matches. CDR3 size: 13 residues. DNA for the CDR3: TGTGCCAGCAGTTTGGGACAGGGCAATGGCTACACCTTC. It yields the protein CASSLGQGNGYTF.

By share of the sample, this clonotype is medium-sized (0.01 to 0.1%). This chain joins TRBV12-3 or TRBV12-4 and TRBJ1-2; D is possibly TRBD1 (6 bases). The CDR3 is 14 amino acids. V was clipped by 5 bases and J by 5 bases, with 15 bases between them. The CDR3 DNA reads TGTGCCAGCAGTCCTCCGGACAGCCCTTATGGCTACACCTTC. Its translation: CASSPPDSPYGYTF.

This clonotype is labeled as medium-sized. The chain uses TRBV12-3 or TRBV12-4 and TRBJ1-2, with unresolved D. Trimming took off 3 bases at V and 2 bases at J, with 7 bases between the two ends. The CDR3 is 13 amino acids. This CDR3 reads CASSLRRNYGYTF. The CDR3 region has the DNA TGTGCCAGCAGTTTGCGCAGGAACTATGGCTACACCTTC.

This clonotype is classed as medium-sized (0.01 to 0.1%). The rearrangement uses TRBV12-3 or TRBV12-4 and TRBJ1-2; D is uncertain. The CDR3 extends over 15 amino acids. V dropped 5 bases and J dropped 5 bases, with 18 bases sitting between them. As DNA, the CDR3 is TGTGCCAGCAGTCGTTCTCGTAGTAGGGTTTATGGCTACACCTTC. Protein product: CASSRSRSRVYGYTF.

By share of the sample, this clonotype is medium-sized. The chain joins TRBV12-3 or TRBV12-4 to TRBJ1-2; D not certain. This CDR3 is built from 14 residues. With 4 bases removed from V and 2 bases from J, the gap between germline ends came to 11 bases. The chain's CDR3 is CASSSGRSNYGYTF. The CDR3 DNA is TGTGCCAGCAGTTCGGGGAGGTCCAACTATGGCTACACCTTC.

This clonotype is medium-sized. The chain has TRBV12-3 or TRBV12-4 and TRBJ1-2; D is possibly TRBD1 (5 bases). The CDR3 is made up of 13 amino acids. The V end lost 6 bases, the J end lost 8 bases, and 16 bases lay between the germline ends. CDR3 sequence: CASSPDKGRGYTF. CDR3 bases: TGTGCCAGCAGCCCCGACAAGGGGAGAGGCTACACCTTC.

V and J are TRBV12-3 or TRBV12-4 and TRBJ1-2, with no clear D. The V and J ends lost 6 bases and 2 bases respectively, with 10 bases between them. The CDR3 covers 13 residues. Here the CDR3 DNA reads TGTGCCAGCAGCCCGACTGTAAACTATGGCTACACCTTC. Its translation: CASSPTVNYGYTF.

This clonotype was seen a single time. The chain recombines TRBV12-3 or TRBV12-4 with TRBJ1-2, with D unresolved. Trimming removed 6 bases from V and 7 bases from J, with 9 bases in between. The CDR3 runs to 11 residues. The CDR3 reads CASRQEGGYTF. Here the CDR3 DNA reads TGTGCCAGCAGGCAGGAGGGTGGCTACACCTTC.

In its sample, this clonotype is medium-sized (0.01 to 0.1%). This chain uses TRBV12-3 or TRBV12-4 with TRBJ1-2; possibly TRBD1 for D (5 bases). Between the trimmed V and J ends, which lost 2 bases and 4 bases, there was a span of 11 bases. The CDR3 runs to 14 residues. The CDR3 coding sequence is TGTGCCAGCAGTTTACAGGGCTGGAGCTATGGCTACACCTTC. This encodes CASSLQGWSYGYTF.

This clonotype is termed medium-sized. This chain joins TRBV12-3 or TRBV12-4 and TRBJ1-2; no clear D. The CDR3 loop spans 18 amino acids. With 7 bases removed from V and 4 bases from J, the gap between germline ends came to 28 bases. The CDR3 is CASTSFGGEGGWSYGYTF. The CDR3 nucleotides are TGTGCCAGCACCTCGTTTGGTGGCGAGGGCGGTTGGAGCTATGGCTACACCTTC.

This chain connects TRBV12-3 or TRBV12-4 to TRBJ1-2, with TRBD1 matching over 9 bases. CDR3 length equals 13 residues. Trimming at V came to 6 bases and at J to 8 bases, leaving 7 bases not matched to a gene. The chain's CDR3 is CASSPGQGWGYTF. As DNA, the CDR3 is TGTGCCAGCAGCCCGGGACAGGGCTGGGGCTACACCTTC.

This clonotype ranks as medium-sized. The V call is TRBV12-3 or TRBV12-4, the J call TRBJ1-2, with 8 bases fitting TRBD1. The CDR3 sequence is 13 residues long. The trim removed 5 bases at V and 7 bases at J, leaving 6 bases unmatched. CDR3 sequence: CASSQDRASGYTF. The CDR3 DNA follows: TGTGCCAGCAGTCAGGACAGGGCGAGTGGCTACACCTTC.

This sequence joins TRBV12-3 or TRBV12-4 and TRBJ1-2; D might be TRBD1 (5 bases). Trimming stripped 1 base from V and 5 bases from J, with 17 bases between. The CDR3 covers 16 residues. The chain's CDR3 is CASSLGYDGAGYGYTF. Here the CDR3 DNA reads TGTGCCAGCAGTTTAGGATATGACGGGGCAGGATATGGCTACACCTTC.

In its sample, this clonotype is medium-sized. CDR3 in DNA: TGTGCCAGCAGTTTTGAACGGCTGGCTGGCTACACCTTC. This translates into CASSFERLAGYTF. The genes are TRBV12-3 or TRBV12-4 and TRBJ1-2; D call uncertain. The CDR3 spans 13 residues. Trimming left V 3 bases short and J 7 bases short, with 12 bases between.

This clonotype was observed once. This rearrangement joins TRBV12-3 or TRBV12-4 to TRBJ1-2; D is possibly TRBD1 (6 bases). The CDR3 contains 14 residues. V lost 6 bases, J lost 4 bases, and 15 bases lay in between. The CDR3 sequence is CASSSTDRLYGYTF. The CDR3 bases are TGTGCCAGCAGCTCAACCGACAGGCTCTATGGCTACACCTTC.

This chain links TRBV12-3 or TRBV12-4 with TRBJ1-2; 8 bases are a match to TRBD1. The V and J ends lost 5 bases and 2 bases, in that order; junction bases with no gene match: 4. The CDR3 totals 14 residues. CDR3: CASSGQGQNYGYTF. The CDR3 nucleotides read TGTGCCAGCAGTGGACAGGGACAGAACTATGGCTACACCTTC.

By frequency in the sample, this clonotype is medium-sized. This chain links TRBV12-3 or TRBV12-4 with TRBJ1-2, with TRBD1 matching 7 bases. The V gene end was trimmed by 6 bases and the J gene end by 8 bases; junction bases not matched to a gene: 12. The CDR3 length is 14 residues. The CDR3, as DNA: TGTGCCAGCAGACCTGACAGGGACTTTTGGGGCTACACCTTC. Translated, it gives CASRPDRDFWGYTF.

This clonotype is labeled medium-sized. The V call is TRBV12-3 or TRBV12-4, the J call TRBJ1-2; 8 bases map to TRBD1. J gave up 8 bases and V 6 bases, and 8 bases lay outside the gene matches. The length of the CDR3 is 13 residues. Here the CDR3 reads CASSPTGENGYTF. The DNA for the CDR3 is TGTGCCAGCAGCCCGACAGGGGAGAACGGCTACACCTTC.

The chain recombines TRBV12-3 or TRBV12-4 with TRBJ1-2; tentative D call: TRBD1 (6 bases). The CDR3 has 12 residues. V was pared by 4 bases and J by 8 bases, with 11 bases between. The CDR3 DNA follows: TGTGCCAGCAGTTCCACAGGGCGCGGCTACACCTTC. This gives the protein CASSSTGRGYTF.

This clonotype was observed a few times. A read error may be the cause here, since a much bigger clone is one base away. This chain connects TRBV12-3 or TRBV12-4 to TRBJ1-2, with TRBD1 matching 7 bases. This CDR3 contains 13 residues. V shed 4 bases, J shed 2 bases, and the junction held 1 base outside the gene matches. CDR3 sequence (DNA): TGTGCCAGCAGTTCGGGACAGAACTATGGCTACACCTTC. This codes for CASSSGQNYGYTF.